What follows describes a single T cell receptor (beta chain). The entry originates in a study of cytomegalovirus exposure and HLA in healthy donors. Per germline, CDR1 SGHTA and CDR2 FQGNSA. V was cut by 2 bases and J by 11 bases, with 12 bases left in between. This CDR3 contains 12 residues. Use of 60 Vbeta and 13 Jbeta primers characterized the PCR. In the source study's methods: As a later analysis found, there were about 80 million unique TCR beta chains, of which roughly 11 million were shared. Libraries were prepared by immunoSEQ multiplex PCR; TCRdb keeps only in-frame clonotypes and omits some of them. From that table come the V and J calls and clone size; the DNA was used to work out D and trimming. This table holds 30,000 to 45,000 clones, roughly 89% found once.

This chain joins TRBV7-2 and TRBJ2-5; D remains unclear. The TCR comes from a woman in her forties in good health and CMV-seropositive. The sequenced sample consisted of PBMCs. The CDR3 coding sequence is TGTGCCAGCAGCTTACTGTCCTTCGGGCAGTACTTC. The encoded protein is CASSLLSFGQYF.